What follows is one TCR beta chain and its context. These data are taken from a study of beta chain features in type 1 diabetes. The V end was cut by 6 bases, the J end by 0 bases, with 14 bases between. From germline, CDR1 is MNHEY and CDR2 SVGAGI. This CDR3 contains 15 residues. CD4+ naive, central memory, regulatory and stem cell-like memory subsets were isolated by sorting on CD45RO/CCR7/CD25/CD127/CD95/CD27. Investigators reverse transcribed all isolated RNA, so they sequenced expressed TCRB transcripts. Naive, central memory and regulatory T cell samples came to a mean of approximately 3.57 million reads. The method was immunoSEQ multiplex PCR; TCRdb's version includes in-frame clones alone and lacks a portion of them. The sample includes roughly 370,000 clones, roughly 14% of them seen just once.

The specimen was naive CD4+ T cells from blood. The chain combines TRBV6-5 with TRBJ1-1; a weak D match, TRBD1 (5 bases). The source of this sequence is a man aged 30 to 39 in good health. The CDR3: CASRRQSIMNTEAFF. DNA of the CDR3: TGTGCCAGCAGAAGACAGAGTATTATGAACACTGAAGCTTTCTTT.